This T cell receptor (beta chain) came from a study of CD8 T cells in ankylosing spondylitis. TCRdb redid the calling of the 5' RACE reads with MiXCR, one entry per CDR3 protein. The sample includes roughly 220,000 distinct CDR3 sequences, 10% to 13% of them seen just once. Study-wide findings and caveats: In ankylosing spondylitis blood, a motif of 7 to 9 highly homologous TCR beta variants appeared characteristic.

This clonotype was seen only a few times. Its antigen is not known. CDR3 length equals 15 residues. The V end was cut by 7 bases, the J end by 0 bases, with 10 bases between. Looked up from germline, CDR1 is SNHLY and CDR2 is FYNNEI. This sequence was found in a male donor with ankylosing spondylitis or in good health (not recorded which). This rearrangement joins TRBV2 to TRBJ2-6, with D possibly matching TRBD2 (5 bases). Material for sequencing was blood, either unsorted or a sorted T cell fraction (not recorded which). The CDR3 nucleotides are TGTGCCAGCACCCGAGGGTCCTCTGGGGCCAACGTCCTGACTTTC. As protein: CASTRGSSGANVLTF. Together with reference TRBV2 and TRBJ2-6, the CDR3 gives the full variable domain: EPEVTQTPSHQVTQMGQEVILRCVPISNHLYFYWYRQILGQKVEFLVSFYNNEISEKSEIFDDQFSVERPDGSNFTLKIRSTKLEDSAMYFCASTRGSSGANVLTFGAGSRLTVL.